This T cell receptor (beta chain) emerged from a study of T cell changes during pregnancy in multiple sclerosis. Some clones are missing from TCRdb's copy, which holds only in-frame ones; the method was immunoSEQ multiplex PCR. Of some 51,000 clones listed, 85% to 95% were seen once; the top ten hold more than 0.45%. The source material was CD4+ T cells from peripheral blood mononuclear cells, sampled in the first trimester of pregnancy. This clonotype was obtained from a female donor with multiple sclerosis, enrolled in a pregnancy study.

The DNA of the CDR3 is TGTGCCAGCAGGAGGATAATGAACACTGAAGCTTTCTTT. Its translation: CASRRIMNTEAFF. The genes are TRBV6-1 and TRBJ1-1; D unclear. V lost 6 bases to trimming and J lost 0 bases, with 8 bases between them. The CDR3 consists of 13 residues. Germline V gene lookup returns CDR1 MNHNS and CDR2 SASEGT.